The entry below gives a single TCR beta chain sequence along with its context. What it binds is not known. Using immunoSEQ multiplex PCR, the repertoire was profiled, and TCRdb retains in-frame clones only, with some absent. The table lists under 110,000 clones, just over 90% of them singletons. The sample belongs to a study of T cell responses to AZD1222 COVID-19 vaccine. Germline loops: CDR1 SNHLY, CDR2 FYNNEI. Trimming cost V 5 bases and J 3 bases, with 4 bases left between them. CDR3 length: 12 amino acids. Study-level results: Spike-specific TCR breadth and depth both grew after two AZD1222 doses. Within unmutated variant regions lay the reported targets of nearly half of spike-specific TCRs.

This receptor was taken from an adult in good health. Here the sequenced sample was peripheral blood, taken on day 0 of AZD1222 vaccination. This chain uses TRBV2 with TRBJ2-2; no clear D gene. CDR3 bases: TGTGCCAGCAGTCTAGACACCGGGGAGCTGTTTTTT. Amino acid sequence: CASSLDTGELFF.